The rows below give T cell receptor beta chains drawn from one sample of a study of CD8 T cells in Susac syndrome. TCRdb re-called the immunoSEQ multiplex PCR reads with MiXCR, one entry per CDR3 protein. Found here are about 210,000 distinct CDR3 sequences, around 95% of them singletons; the top ten hold roughly 0.1%. The specimen sequenced was CD4+ T cells from PBMCs. These TCRs come from a human donor with multiple sclerosis. CDR3s include the opening cysteine and the closing phenylalanine or tryptophan. The order of the fields is J gene, V gene, CDR3 protein.

J: TRBJ1-2
V: TRBV30
CDR3: CAWNIGVNYGYTF

J: TRBJ2-5
V: TRBV3-1
CDR3: CASSPPGRGIFETQYF

J: TRBJ2-3
V: TRBV12-3/TRBV12-4
CDR3: CASSLRLRGLSTDTQYF

J: TRBJ2-3
V: TRBV29-1
CDR3: CSVDVGDTQYF

J: TRBJ2-5
V: TRBV3-1
CDR3: CATSSDMFGQTQYF

J: TRBJ2-5
V: TRBV5-1
CDR3: CASSLSHDETQYF

J: TRBJ2-1
V: TRBV9
CDR3: CASSVVPSDSEQFF

J: TRBJ2-7
V: TRBV12-2
CDR3: CASLVGVEQYF

J: TRBJ2-3
V: TRBV20-1
CDR3: CSARPPSGGSRDTQYF

J: TRBJ1-5
V: TRBV9
CDR3: CASSVGEGAEQPQHF

J: TRBJ1-5
V: TRBV6-1
CDR3: CASSDRQVFDNQPQHF

J: TRBJ2-5
V: TRBV5-1
CDR3: CASSLTPRTSGRTGQETQYF

J: TRBJ1-6
V: TRBV7-3
CDR3: CASSTTGDSPLHF

J: TRBJ2-4
V: TRBV25-1
CDR3: CATLDGNKNIQYF

J: TRBJ2-4
V: TRBV20-1
CDR3: CSARGTTGAVSIAKNIQYF

J: TRBJ2-2
V: TRBV3-1
CDR3: CASSLSPRELFF

J: TRBJ2-3
V: TRBV6-1
CDR3: CASSEDYRDISDTQYF

J: TRBJ2-7
V: TRBV7-2
CDR3: CASSPGTTHSYEQYF

J: TRBJ2-3
V: TRBV20-1
CDR3: CSAGGTTTDTQYF

J: TRBJ2-2
V: TRBV20-1
CDR3: CSAGLAGVNTGELFF

J: TRBJ2-3
V: TRBV5-6
CDR3: CASSFGQGTDTQYF

J: TRBJ2-1
V: TRBV9
CDR3: CASSVDGRQSGNEQFF

J: TRBJ1-5
V: TRBV28
CDR3: CASSQSSGTGDNQPQHF

J: TRBJ2-1
V: TRBV9
CDR3: CASSVVASGRWGEQFF

J: TRBJ2-4
V: TRBV7-9
CDR3: CASSAEGRSAKNIQYF